This T cell receptor beta chain was identified during a study of T cells after yellow fever vaccination. Study in general: SMART-Seq v4 Ultra Low Input prepared libraries from low-cell fractions. Broader study findings: Although the secondary response was weaker, it peaked faster, at day 5 versus 15.

The study made its TCR cDNA through 5'RACE template switching. That step introduced a universal primer site along with UMIs. MiXCR, applied by TCRdb to the 5' RACE reads, yields one record per CDR3 protein. This sample has about 300,000 distinct CDR3 sequences, with around 6.8% found just once. Trimming pared 4 bases from V and 4 bases from J, leaving 11 bases between. Germline CDR1 reads MGHRA; CDR2 reads YSYEKL. The CDR3 loop spans 14 amino acids. A note on this clonotype: No antigen is known for it.

This rearrangement joins TRBV4-1 to TRBJ1-5; D is unresolved. This sequence was found in a man aged 18 to 30 who received the YFV17D yellow fever vaccine. Source: PBMCs, taken about 49 days after the first yellow fever vaccination. The CDR3 DNA reads as TGCGCCAGCAGCCTACCTACCCCGAATCAGCCCCAGCATTTT. It codes for CASSLPTPNQPQHF.